The TCR beta chain described here comes from a study of blood T cell repertoires in COVID-19. Overall study: Acute and convalescent COVID-19 samples came from the United States, Italy and Spain. Sample material is recorded as cDNA or gDNA derived from T cells, B-cell-depleted T cells, or PBMCs.

The junction had 12 bases not matched to a gene; V was cut back by 5 bases and J by 7 bases. Germline V gene sequence: CDR1 SGDLS, CDR2 YYNGEE. The CDR3 covers 16 residues. Per the original data handling: Nucleated cell counts were estimated from reference gene primer amplification. Data came from immunoSEQ multiplex PCR; TCRdb stores just in-frame clones and leaves some out. V, J and clone size reflect that table, while D and trimming were determined from the DNA. The sample has some 95,000 clones; 75% to 85% are singletons. The receptor's source is a man aged 70 or older with acute or convalescent COVID-19. The V gene is TRBV9, the J gene TRBJ1-4, with 9 bases lining up with TRBD1. Sequencing input: peripheral blood. In DNA form, the CDR3 reads TGTGCCAGCAGTGCTTGGGACAGGGAAGGTAGTGAAAAACTGTTTTTT. Protein product: CASSAWDREGSEKLFF.